Listed below are T cell receptor beta chains from one sample, sequenced in a study of regulatory T cells in long-lasting Graves disease. Via MiXCR, TCRdb re-called the multiplex PCR reads, giving one row per CDR3 protein. The sample shows about 370,000 distinct CDR3 sequences, around 16% of them seen only once. The specimen comprised peripheral blood mononuclear cells (PBMCs), sampled at new diagnosis, from a patient treated with antithyroid drugs. Receptors were obtained from a female donor with Graves disease. Each CDR3 is given with its conserved first and last residue.

j_gene	len	v_gene	CDR3aa
TRBJ1-5	18	TRBV28	CASIIRTGVKVNNQPQHF
TRBJ2-7	15	TRBV27	CASSLSTSGNYEQYF
TRBJ2-7	15	TRBV9	CASSVTPTGAYEQYF
TRBJ1-2	14	TRBV28	CASNDRGHGYGYTF
TRBJ2-7	16	TRBV5-5	CASSLAIRLRPYEQYF
TRBJ1-1	15	TRBV2	CASSEAQVGFTEAFF
TRBJ1-5	14	TRBV24-1	CATRRTGFRQPQHF
TRBJ2-5	15	TRBV28	CASSDRQGGRETQYF
TRBJ1-5	14	TRBV20-1	CSARLGRGSQPQHF
TRBJ2-4	15	TRBV19	CASSQISGVKNIQYF
TRBJ2-5	16	TRBV20-1	CSAQGTSGRVGETQYF
TRBJ1-6	14	TRBV9	CASSYGQTGSPLHF
TRBJ2-1	13	TRBV19	CASSIGHYNEQFF
TRBJ1-2	14	TRBV12-3/TRBV12-4	CASRGTAENNGYTF
TRBJ2-3	15	TRBV7-2	CASSLDRGRPDTQYF
TRBJ2-1	13	TRBV24-1	CATEPGHHNEQFF
TRBJ2-3	13	TRBV3-1	CASSQLLEDTQYF
TRBJ2-2	16	TRBV12-3/TRBV12-4	CASRDPLRDSTGELFF
TRBJ2-1	13	TRBV24-1	CATGSDRPNEQFF
TRBJ2-6	20	TRBV12-3/TRBV12-4	CASSGGRRQRTLSGANVLTF
TRBJ2-6	15	TRBV12-3/TRBV12-4	CASSLDPSGANVLTF
TRBJ2-1	14	TRBV29-1	CSVQPGQGINEQFF
TRBJ2-7	12	TRBV20-1	CSVLRGSYEQYF
TRBJ2-2	15	TRBV6-1	CASTLGLAGAGELFF
TRBJ2-7	15	TRBV4-1	CASSQPGTRIYEQYF
TRBJ2-7	16	TRBV7-9	CASSPAQGRGEFEQYF
TRBJ1-5	14	TRBV28	CASSFDLGYQPQHF
NA	19	TRBV3-1	CASSQEVSWLADKKETQYF
TRBJ1-1	15	TRBV27	CASSHSQGDKGEAFF
TRBJ1-3	15	TRBV5-1	CASSLVLAPGNTIYF
TRBJ2-2	15	TRBV11-1	CASSPSGSNTGELFF
TRBJ2-7	15	TRBV14	CASSQGTGPRYEQYF
TRBJ2-1	15	TRBV11-2	CASSPGTLAYNEQFF
TRBJ1-1	12	TRBV9	CASSADGYEAFF
TRBJ2-3	18	TRBV7-7	CASSPRPGLAGFTDTQYF
TRBJ1-6	14	TRBV9	CASSVVGGNSPLHF
TRBJ1-3	16	TRBV4-1	CASSQGTGARGNTIYF
TRBJ1-2	13	TRBV2	CASRRQLNYGYTF
TRBJ1-1	16	TRBV9	CASSPEVLGPNTEAFF
TRBJ2-1	14	TRBV9	CASSVDGYGDEQFF
TRBJ2-3	17	TRBV7-2	CASSPPGWDLHQDTQYF
TRBJ2-7	14	TRBV7-2	CASSPGTGLSEQYF
TRBJ2-7	14	TRBV27	CASSLIADSYEQYF
TRBJ2-5	17	TRBV7-9	CASSLIPLGGLRETQYF
TRBJ2-3	15	TRBV7-9	CASSLGLATTDTQYF
TRBJ2-7	13	TRBV7-9	CASSATGNLEQYF
TRBJ1-4	16	TRBV9	CASSAGLLATNEKLFF
TRBJ2-1	16	TRBV11-2	CASSLVGGRADNEQFF
TRBJ2-7	12	TRBV29-1	CSVDGQGNEQYF
TRBJ1-5	14	TRBV4-1	CASSPGQGTQPQHF
TRBJ2-7	15	TRBV27	CASSPLAGVAYEQYF
TRBJ1-1	18	TRBV11-2	CASSLVSRDRGMNTEAFF
TRBJ2-1	15	TRBV4-1	CASSQAETVYNEQFF
TRBJ2-7	14	TRBV20-1	CSASGLDGPYEQYF
TRBJ2-2	16	TRBV12-3/TRBV12-4	CASAPPGPEGAGELFF